This T cell receptor (beta chain) was obtained from a study of cytomegalovirus exposure and HLA in healthy donors. This CDR3 contains 16 residues. From germline, CDR1 is MNHEY and CDR2 SVGAGI. With V trimmed by 2 bases and J by 3 bases, 10 bases remained unmatched. PCR was performed using 60 Vbeta and 13 Jbeta primers. Some clones are missing from TCRdb's copy, which holds only in-frame ones; the method was immunoSEQ multiplex PCR. The sample spans some 70,000 clones; the ten largest clones claim about 5%. The V call is TRBV6-5, the J call TRBJ2-7; 7 nucleotides align to TRBD2. Sequencing was done on a sample of PBMCs. The source is a man in his forties in good health and CMV-seronegative. CDR3 loop: CASSYRGGRQDYEQYF. The DNA for the CDR3 is TGTGCCAGCAGTTACAGGGGAGGGCGGCAGGACTACGAGCAGTACTTC.